The 17 T cell receptor beta chains below were found in one sample sequenced in a study of blood T cell repertoires in COVID-19. This table comes from immunoSEQ multiplex PCR, and its TCRdb copy is limited to in-frame clones, with some not included. The sample consists of 70,000 to 90,000 clones, 84% of them appearing once. Sequencing was done on a sample of peripheral blood. These receptors were taken from a human donor in a cohort sampled during active COVID-19.

The rearrangement links TRBV18 to TRBJ2-7; a weak D match, TRBD2 (7 bases). The CDR3 covers 13 residues. With 0 bases removed from V and 9 bases from J, the gap between germline ends came to 12 bases. Germline lookup yields CDR1 KGHSH and CDR2 LQKENI. The CDR3 nucleotides read TGTGCCAGCTCACCACCGGGGGGGCACGGGCAGTACTTC. Translated, it gives CASSPPGGHGQYF.

The chain joins TRBV6-5 to TRBJ2-3; 9 bases match TRBD2. Germline lookup yields CDR1 MNHEY and CDR2 SVGAGI. The CDR3 is 16 amino acids. The trim removed 2 bases at V and 5 bases at J, leaving 8 bases unmatched. For the CDR3, the DNA is TGTGCCAGCAGTTACAACGCGGGACTAGCAATAGATACGCAGTATTTT. This sequence encodes CASSYNAGLAIDTQYF.

With regard to this clone: Other DNA sequences from this sample encode an identical CDR3 as well. The V gene is TRBV5-1, the J gene TRBJ2-7; 12 nucleotides match TRBD2. The V segment lost 4 bases and the J segment 1 base; nucleotides outside the gene matches: 0. CDR1 is SGHRS and CDR2 is YFSETQ in the germline V gene. CDR3 length: 14 amino acids. Written as DNA, the CDR3 is TGCGCCAGCAGCCTAGCGGGAGGGTCCTACGAGCAGTACTTC. Translated, it gives CASSLAGGSYEQYF.

The V and J genes are TRBV4-2 and TRBJ2-5, with 12 bases lining up with TRBD2. The trim removed 2 bases at V and 1 base at J, leaving 2 bases unmatched. CDR3 size: 16 residues. The germline gives CDR1 LGHNA, CDR2 YNFKEQ. The CDR3 spells CASSQPTSGSQETQYF. Written as DNA, the CDR3 is TGTGCCAGCAGCCAACCGACTAGCGGGAGCCAAGAGACCCAGTACTTC.

The genes are TRBV7-9 and TRBJ1-6; the match to TRBD1 covers 8 bases. Germline V gene sequence: CDR1 SEHNR, CDR2 FQNEAQ (reference sequence). V gave up 5 bases and J gave up 10 bases; unmatched junction bases: 7. The CDR3 totals 14 residues. CDR3 protein: CASSPDRVGSPLHF. The DNA of the CDR3 is TGTGCCAGCAGCCCGGACAGGGTGGGATCACCCCTCCACTTT.

This clone showed up just a few times. The chain joins TRBV7-9 to TRBJ1-1; 8 bases fit TRBD1. Trimming took 6 bases from V and 3 from J; bases not matched to a gene: 6. The CDR3 extends over 14 amino acids. The germline V gene has CDR1 SEHNR and CDR2 FQNEAQ (reference sequence). The CDR3 DNA sequence: TGTGCCAGCAGTTCGGACAGGGTAGACACTGAAGCTTTCTTT. It yields the protein CASSSDRVDTEAFF.

This clone was seen more than once but under ten times. The chain links TRBV6-1 to TRBJ2-7; 10 positions agree with TRBD1. From germline, CDR1 is MNHNS and CDR2 SASEGT. The CDR3 extends over 15 amino acids. Losses at the gene ends were 3 bases for V and 5 bases for J; bases not matched to a gene: 7. CDR3: CASSEWRQGAHEQYF. Written as DNA, the CDR3 is TGTGCCAGCAGTGAGTGGAGACAGGGGGCCCACGAGCAGTACTTC.

This clone was counted at least ten times. The chain couples TRBV10-2 to TRBJ2-1, with a tentative D call TRBD1 (5 bases). Germline V gene lookup returns CDR1 WSHSY and CDR2 SAAADI. This CDR3 is 16 amino acids long. The V end lost 3 bases, the J end lost 3 bases, and 15 bases lay between the germline ends. The CDR3 region is CASSEPGNPGYNEQFF. CDR3 in DNA: TGCGCCAGCAGTGAACCAGGGAACCCGGGCTACAATGAGCAGTTCTTC.

The chain recombines TRBV18 with TRBJ2-1; no firm D call. Between the trimmed V and J ends, which lost 3 bases and 0 bases, there was a span of 9 bases. There are 15 residues in the CDR3. Germline-derived CDR1 and CDR2 are KGHSH and LQKENI. Here the CDR3 DNA reads TGTGCCAGCTCACCGTCGTTGAGCTCCTACAATGAGCAGTTCTTC. It translates to CASSPSLSSYNEQFF.

For the CDR3, the DNA is TGCAGTGCTAGTCCAGGGAAGGACACTGAAGCTTTCTTT. Residues: CSASPGKDTEAFF. The chain uses TRBV20-1 and TRBJ1-1; D may be TRBD1 (5 bases). Germline CDR1 reads DFQATT; CDR2 reads SNEGSKA (reference sequence). Trimming removed 3 bases at V and 3 bases at J, with 11 bases between. The CDR3 has 13 amino acids.

J is TRBJ2-2 and V is TRBV24-1, with a weak D call TRBD2 (6 bases). Germline CDR1 KGHDR, CDR2 SFDVKD. This CDR3 has 11 amino acids. The V end was cut by 5 bases, the J end by 13 bases, with 10 bases between. CDR3 region: CATSAGGGLFF. The CDR3 region has the DNA TGTGCCACCAGTGCCGGGGGTGGGCTGTTTTTT.

This clone was recorded a few times. The rearrangement joins TRBV7-3 to TRBJ2-1, with 9 bases lining up with TRBD2. The CDR3 consists of 15 residues. J gave up 8 bases and V 4 bases, and 9 bases lay outside the gene matches. Germline V lookup: CDR1 SGHTA, CDR2 FQGTGA. CDR3: CASSSSGRKNDEQFF. CDR3 DNA sequence: TGTGCCAGCAGCTCCAGCGGGAGGAAGAATGATGAGCAGTTCTTC. Filled out from reference TRBV7-3 and TRBJ2-1, the complete variable domain reads GAGVSQTPSNKVTEKGKYVELRCDPISGHTALYWYRQSLGQGPEFLIYFQGTGAADDSGLPNDRFFAVRPEGSVSTLKIQRTERGDSAVYLCASSSSGRKNDEQFFGPGTRLTVL.

V usage is TRBV5-1 and J usage is TRBJ1-2, with 7 bases lining up with TRBD1. The CDR3 length is 14 residues. In germline, CDR1 is SGHRS, CDR2 YFSETQ. Trimming cost V 2 bases and J 4 bases; bases outside gene matches: 5. CDR3 loop: CASSFRDRSYGYTF. The CDR3 DNA reads as TGCGCCAGCAGCTTCCGGGACAGAAGCTATGGCTACACCTTC. The full variable domain, in which reference TRBV5-1 and TRBJ1-2 provide the parts outside the CDR3, is KAGVTQTPRYLIKTRGQQVTLSCSPISGHRSVSWYQQTPGQGLQFLFEYFSETQRNKGNFPGRFSGRQFSNSRSEMNVSTLELGDSALYLCASSFRDRSYGYTFGSGTRLTVV.

Only one count was recorded for this clone. The V and J genes are TRBV5-1 and TRBJ2-1; TRBD2 is a possible D gene (6 bases). Trimming cost V 4 bases and J 7 bases, with 15 bases left between them. The CDR3 has 14 residues. Per the germline V gene, CDR1 is SGHRS and CDR2 is YFSETQ. The CDR3, as DNA: TGCGCCAGCAGCCCGGTGGGGGGAGAAAATGAGCAGTTCTTC. This sequence encodes CASSPVGGENEQFF.

The rearrangement links TRBV25-1 to TRBJ2-5; possibly TRBD2 for D (6 bases). Germline assignment: CDR1 MGHDK and CDR2 SYGVNS. There are 14 residues in the CDR3. V lost 5 bases to trimming and J lost 4 bases, with 14 bases between them. DNA for the CDR3: TGTGCCAGCAGTAGGGGTAGCGGTGGAGAGACCCAGTACTTC. It specifies CASSRGSGGETQYF.

The sample holds a few counts of this clone. The V and J genes are TRBV12-3 or TRBV12-4 and TRBJ2-7; D not resolved. The CDR3 is 11 amino acids. V was shortened by 5 bases and J by 3 bases, with 5 bases between the two germline ends. The DNA for the CDR3 is TGTGCCAGCAGTACGGGCTACGAGCAGTACTTC. This codes for CASSTGYEQYF.

V is TRBV4-1 and J is TRBJ2-7; 7 nucleotides match TRBD1. Unmatched junction bases numbered 4, after V lost 1 base and J lost 1 base. This CDR3 is built from 15 residues. The germline V gene has CDR1 MGHRA and CDR2 YSYEKL. CDR3 DNA: TGCGCCAGCAGCCAAGGACCGGGACAGTCCTACGAGCAGTACTTC. Its translation: CASSQGPGQSYEQYF.